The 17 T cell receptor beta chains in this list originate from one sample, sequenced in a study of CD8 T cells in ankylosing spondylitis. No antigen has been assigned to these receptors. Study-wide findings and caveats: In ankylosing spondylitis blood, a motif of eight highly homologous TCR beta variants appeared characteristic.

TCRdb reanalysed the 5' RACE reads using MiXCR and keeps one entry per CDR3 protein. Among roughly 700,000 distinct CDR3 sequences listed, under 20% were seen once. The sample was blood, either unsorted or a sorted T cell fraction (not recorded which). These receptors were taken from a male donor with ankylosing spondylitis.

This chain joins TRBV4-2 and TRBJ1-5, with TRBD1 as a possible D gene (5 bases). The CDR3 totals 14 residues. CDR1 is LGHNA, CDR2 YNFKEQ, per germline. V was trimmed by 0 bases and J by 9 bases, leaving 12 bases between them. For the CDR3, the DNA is TGTGCCAGCAGCCAAGATGAGGGGCGGGGGCCCCAGCATTTT. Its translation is CASSQDEGRGPQHF.

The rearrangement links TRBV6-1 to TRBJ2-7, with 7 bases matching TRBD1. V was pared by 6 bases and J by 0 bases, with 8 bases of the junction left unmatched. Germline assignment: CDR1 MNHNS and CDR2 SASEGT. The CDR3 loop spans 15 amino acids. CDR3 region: CASSQGTASSYEQYF. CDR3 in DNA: TGTGCCAGCAGCCAAGGGACAGCTAGCTCCTACGAGCAGTACTTC.

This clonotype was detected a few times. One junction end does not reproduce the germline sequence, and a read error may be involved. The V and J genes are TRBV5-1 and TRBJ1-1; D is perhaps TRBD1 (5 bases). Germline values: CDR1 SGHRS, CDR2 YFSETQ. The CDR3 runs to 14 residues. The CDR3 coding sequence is TGTGCCAGCAGCCGGGGGGGTATGAACACTGAAGCTTTCTTT. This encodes CASSRGGMNTEAFF.

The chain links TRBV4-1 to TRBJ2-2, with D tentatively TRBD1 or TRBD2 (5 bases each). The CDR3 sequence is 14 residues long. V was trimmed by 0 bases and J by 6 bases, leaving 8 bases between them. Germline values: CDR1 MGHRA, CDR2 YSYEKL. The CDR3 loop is CASSQDQGPGELFF. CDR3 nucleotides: TGCGCCAGCAGCCAAGATCAGGGACCCGGGGAGCTGTTTTTT.

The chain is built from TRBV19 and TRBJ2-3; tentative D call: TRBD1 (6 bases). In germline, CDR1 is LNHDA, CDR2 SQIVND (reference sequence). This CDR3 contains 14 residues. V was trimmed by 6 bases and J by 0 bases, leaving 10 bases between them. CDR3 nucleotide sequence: TGTGCCAGTAGATCCGGGACAAGCACAGATACGCAGTATTTT. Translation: CASRSGTSTDTQYF.

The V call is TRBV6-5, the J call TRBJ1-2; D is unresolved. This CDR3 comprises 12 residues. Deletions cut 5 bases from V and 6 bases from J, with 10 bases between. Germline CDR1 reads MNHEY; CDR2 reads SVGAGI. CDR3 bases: TGTGCCAGCAGTGACCGAAGCCATGGCTACACCTTC. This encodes CASSDRSHGYTF.

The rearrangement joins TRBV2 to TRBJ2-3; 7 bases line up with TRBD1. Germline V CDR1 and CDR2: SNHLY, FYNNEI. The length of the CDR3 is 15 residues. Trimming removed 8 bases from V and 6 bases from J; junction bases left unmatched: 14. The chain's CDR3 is CASRLRDRQADTQYF. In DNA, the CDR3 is TGTGCCAGCCGACTAAGGGACAGACAGGCCGATACGCAGTATTTT.

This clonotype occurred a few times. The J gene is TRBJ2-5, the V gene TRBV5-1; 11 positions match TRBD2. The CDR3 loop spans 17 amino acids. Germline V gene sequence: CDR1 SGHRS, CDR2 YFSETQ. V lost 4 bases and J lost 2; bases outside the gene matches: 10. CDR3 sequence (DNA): TGCGCCAGCAGCCCCGCAGGGACTAGCGGTTTTCAAGAGACCCAGTACTTC. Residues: CASSPAGTSGFQETQYF.

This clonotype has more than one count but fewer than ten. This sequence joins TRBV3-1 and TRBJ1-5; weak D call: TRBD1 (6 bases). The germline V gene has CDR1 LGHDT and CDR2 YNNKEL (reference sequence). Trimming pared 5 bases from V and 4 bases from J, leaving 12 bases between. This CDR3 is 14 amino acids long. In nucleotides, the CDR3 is TGTGCCAGCAGCTCGAAGGGGGGAAATCAGCCCCAGCATTTT. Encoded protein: CASSSKGGNQPQHF.

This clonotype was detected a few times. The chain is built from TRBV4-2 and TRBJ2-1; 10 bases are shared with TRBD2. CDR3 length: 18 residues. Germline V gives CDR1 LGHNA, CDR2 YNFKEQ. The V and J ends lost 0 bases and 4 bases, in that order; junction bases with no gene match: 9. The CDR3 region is CASSQDRRASGGYNEQFF. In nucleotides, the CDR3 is TGTGCCAGCAGCCAAGATCGTCGGGCTAGCGGGGGTTACAATGAGCAGTTCTTC.

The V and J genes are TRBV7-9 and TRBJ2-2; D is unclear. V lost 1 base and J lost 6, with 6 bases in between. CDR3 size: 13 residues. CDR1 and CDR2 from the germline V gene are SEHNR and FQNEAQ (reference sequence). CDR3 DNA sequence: TGTGCCAGCAGCTTAGGGCTTGCCGGGGAGCTGTTTTTT. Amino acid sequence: CASSLGLAGELFF.

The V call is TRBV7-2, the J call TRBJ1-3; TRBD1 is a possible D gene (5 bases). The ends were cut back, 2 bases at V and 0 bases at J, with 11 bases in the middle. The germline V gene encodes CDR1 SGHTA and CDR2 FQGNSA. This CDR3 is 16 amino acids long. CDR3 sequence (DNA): TGTGCCAGCAGCTTACAGGGACCTAGCTCTGGAAACACCATATATTTT. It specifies CASSLQGPSSGNTIYF.

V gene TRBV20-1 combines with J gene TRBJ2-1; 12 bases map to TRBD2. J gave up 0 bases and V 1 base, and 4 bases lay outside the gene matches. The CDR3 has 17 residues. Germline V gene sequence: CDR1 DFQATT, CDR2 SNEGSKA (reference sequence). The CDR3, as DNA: TGCAGTGCTAGAGCTAGCGGGAGGGTGAGCTCCTACAATGAGCAGTTCTTC. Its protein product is CSARASGRVSSYNEQFF.

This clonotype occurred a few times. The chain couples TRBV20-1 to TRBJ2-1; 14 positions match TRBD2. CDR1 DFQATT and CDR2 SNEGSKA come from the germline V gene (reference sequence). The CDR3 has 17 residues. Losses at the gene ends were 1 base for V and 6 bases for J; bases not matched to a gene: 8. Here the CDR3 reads CSARGARGTSGSNEQFF. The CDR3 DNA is TGCAGTGCTAGAGGGGCCCGAGGGACTAGCGGGAGCAATGAGCAGTTCTTC.

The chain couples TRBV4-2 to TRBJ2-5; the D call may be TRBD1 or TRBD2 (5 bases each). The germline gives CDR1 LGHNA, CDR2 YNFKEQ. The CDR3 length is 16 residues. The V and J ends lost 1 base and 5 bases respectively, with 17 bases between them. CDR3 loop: CASSQGGDRGGETQYF. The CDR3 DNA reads TGTGCCAGCAGCCAAGGAGGGGACCGCGGTGGGGAGACCCAGTACTTC.

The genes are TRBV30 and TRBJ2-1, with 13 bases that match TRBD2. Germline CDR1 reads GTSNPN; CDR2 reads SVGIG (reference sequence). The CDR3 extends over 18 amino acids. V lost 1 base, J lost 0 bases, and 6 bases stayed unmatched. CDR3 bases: TGTGCCTGGAGTGAGACTAGCGGGGGGTATATCTCCTACAATGAGCAGTTCTTC. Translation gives CAWSETSGGYISYNEQFF. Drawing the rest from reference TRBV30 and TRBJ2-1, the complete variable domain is SQTIHQWPATLVQPVGSPLSLECTVEGTSNPNLYWYRQAAGRGLQLLFYSVGIGQISSEVPQNLSASRPQDRQFILSSKKLLLSDSGFYLCAWSETSGGYISYNEQFFGPGTRLTVL.

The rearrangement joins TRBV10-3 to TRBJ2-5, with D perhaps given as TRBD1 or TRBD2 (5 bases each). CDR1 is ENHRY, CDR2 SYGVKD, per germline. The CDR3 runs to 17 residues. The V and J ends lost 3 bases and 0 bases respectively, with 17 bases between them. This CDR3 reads CAISDGKGTTYQETQYF. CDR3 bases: TGTGCCATCAGTGACGGCAAGGGGACGACTTACCAAGAGACCCAGTACTTC.